This TCR beta chain originates from a study of blood T cell repertoires in COVID-19. The overall study: The United States, Italy and Spain provided the acute and convalescent COVID-19 samples. Sources were T cells, B-cell-depleted T cells, or PBMCs; the material itself was cDNA or gDNA.

The V gene end was trimmed by 1 base and the J gene end by 2 bases; junction bases not matched to a gene: 5. The CDR3 sequence is 17 residues long. CDR1 is SGHTA, CDR2 FQGNSA, per germline. In the original processing: Estimation of nucleated cell counts relied on the amplification of reference gene primers. Profiling relied on immunoSEQ multiplex PCR, and the TCRdb table lists in-frame clones only, not all of them. That table furnishes V, J and clone size, whereas the DNA furnished D and trimming. The table records around 40,000 clones, around 93% of them present only once. The sequenced sample was peripheral blood. The chain uses TRBV7-2 and TRBJ2-1, with 10 bases fitting TRBD2. The TCR originated in a human donor in a cohort sampled during active COVID-19. The CDR3 is CASSLGGLATTYNEQFF. Here the CDR3 DNA reads TGTGCCAGCAGCTTAGGGGGACTAGCGACCACCTACAATGAGCAGTTCTTC.